What follows is one TCR beta chain and its context. Repertoires were generated with immunoSEQ multiplex PCR, while TCRdb's copy carries only in-frame clones and drops some. The sample consists of some 60,000 clones, approximately 92% of them appearing once. This sample is drawn from a study of a mutant IDH1 vaccine in newly diagnosed glioma. Turning to the study itself: Most patients had radiochemotherapy with temozolomide before enrollment; others had one alone.

Time point given: baseline, week 1 (first vaccination visit). Treatment defined: pre-vaccination baseline after standard-of-care therapy. New WHO grade 3 or 4 astrocytomas that were IDH1-mutant and ATRX-lost occurred in the donors. The specimen was PBMCs, collected from a glioma patient treated with radiotherapy, temozolomide or both. This receptor was taken from a man aged 50 to 60 with glioma.

CDR3 amino acids: CASSPQGAGSNQPQHF. CDR3 nucleotide sequence: TGTGCCAGCTCACCTCAGGGGGCTGGGAGCAATCAGCCCCAGCATTTT. The chain joins TRBV18 to TRBJ1-5; 8 bases are a match to TRBD1. J gave up 1 base and V 3 bases, and 5 bases lay outside the gene matches. Germline CDR1 is KGHSH and CDR2 is LQKENI. There are 16 residues in the CDR3.